This is a list of T cell receptor beta chains from one sample in a study of CD8+CD57+ T cells in acquired aplastic anemia. TCRdb itself ran the reads through MiXCR, one entry per CDR3 protein. The repertoire includes around 430,000 distinct CDR3 sequences, approximately 33% of them detected once, and nearly 0.85% sits in the top ten. Sequencing was done on a sample of sorted CD4+, CD8+, or CD8+CD57+ T cells (not recorded which) from PBMCs. Receptors were obtained from a human donor with aplastic anemia. Each CDR3 is given with its conserved first and last residue. A D gene is named only where the DNA matches it firmly. For some rows the clone size is stated as once, few or many, or as a class when expanded; others skip it.

clone_size: few; j_call: TRBJ1-3; v_call: TRBV11-1; d_call: .; cdr3_aa: CASSSRDADSGNTIYF; cdr3_nt: TGTGCCAGCAGCAGCCGGGACGCCGACTCTGGAAACACCATATATTTT
clone_size: few; j_call: TRBJ2-3; v_call: TRBV14; d_call: TRBD2; cdr3_aa: CASSPGTSGLNTQYF; cdr3_nt: TGTGCCAGCAGCCCGGGGACTAGCGGGTTGAATACGCAGTATTTT
clone_size: many; j_call: TRBJ2-7; v_call: TRBV20-1; d_call: .; cdr3_aa: CSASRAISYEQYF; cdr3_nt: TGCAGTGCTAGTCGGGCCATCTCCTACGAGCAGTACTTC
clone_size: many; j_call: TRBJ1-5; v_call: TRBV2; d_call: .; cdr3_aa: CASRARLLSNQPQHF; cdr3_nt: TGTGCCAGCAGGGCCAGGCTTTTAAGCAATCAGCCCCAGCATTTT
clone_size: .; j_call: TRBJ1-2; v_call: TRBV20-1; d_call: TRBD1; cdr3_aa: CSAPHRGNYGYTF; cdr3_nt: TGCAGTGCTCCACACAGGGGGAACTATGGCTACACCTTC
clone_size: .; j_call: TRBJ2-1; v_call: TRBV20-1; d_call: TRBD2; cdr3_aa: CSATSQRERGEQFF; cdr3_nt: TGCAGTGCGACCTCGCAGCGGGAGCGGGGTGAGCAGTTCTTC
clone_size: few; j_call: TRBJ2-2; v_call: TRBV24-1; d_call: TRBD2; cdr3_aa: CATSDLGGRLPGTGELFF; cdr3_nt: TGTGCCACCAGTGATTTGGGCGGGAGGCTACCGGGAACCGGGGAGCTGTTTTTT
clone_size: .; j_call: TRBJ1-1; v_call: TRBV13; d_call: .; cdr3_aa: CASSWPAGAEAFF; cdr3_nt: TGTGCCAGCAGCTGGCCGGCAGGCGCTGAAGCTTTCTTT
clone_size: .; j_call: TRBJ2-3; v_call: TRBV7-3; d_call: .; cdr3_aa: CASSLMGQSTDTQYF; cdr3_nt: TGTGCCAGCAGCTTAATGGGACAATCCACAGATACGCAGTATTTT
clone_size: many; j_call: TRBJ2-7; v_call: TRBV12-3/TRBV12-4; d_call: .; cdr3_aa: CASSPDISYEQYF; cdr3_nt: TGTGCCAGCAGCCCCGACATCTCCTACGAGCAGTACTTC
clone_size: .; j_call: TRBJ2-1; v_call: TRBV7-8; d_call: .; cdr3_aa: CASSQRLGSNEQFF; cdr3_nt: TGTGCCAGCAGCCAGAGATTAGGAAGCAATGAGCAGTTCTTC
clone_size: few; j_call: TRBJ2-1; v_call: TRBV6-1; d_call: TRBD1; cdr3_aa: CASSEGDREEDEQFF; cdr3_nt: TGTGCCAGCAGTGAAGGGGACAGGGAAGAGGATGAGCAGTTCTTC
clone_size: once; j_call: TRBJ2-1; v_call: TRBV29-1; d_call: TRBD2; cdr3_aa: CSVGPSGHEQFF; cdr3_nt: TGCAGCGTTGGTCCTAGCGGCCATGAGCAGTTCTTC
clone_size: few; j_call: TRBJ1-4; v_call: TRBV6-1; d_call: .; cdr3_aa: CASRRAGSEKLFF; cdr3_nt: TGTGCCAGCCGTCGGGCGGGAAGCGAAAAACTGTTTTTT
clone_size: .; j_call: TRBJ1-6; v_call: TRBV9; d_call: .; cdr3_aa: CASSLSSAKDSPLHF; cdr3_nt: TGTGCCAGCAGCCTTTCGAGCGCCAAGGATTCACCCCTCCACTTT
clone_size: few; j_call: TRBJ2-1; v_call: TRBV20-1; d_call: TRBD1; cdr3_aa: CSARGQGAYNEQFF; cdr3_nt: TGCAGTGCTAGGGGGCAGGGGGCCTACAATGAGCAGTTCTTC
clone_size: few; j_call: TRBJ1-2; v_call: TRBV4-3; d_call: .; cdr3_aa: CASSKERQVGGYTF; cdr3_nt: TGCGCCAGCAGCAAGGAACGACAGGTCGGGGGCTACACCTTC
clone_size: few; j_call: TRBJ1-1; v_call: TRBV29-1; d_call: .; cdr3_aa: CSASWTEGTEAFF; cdr3_nt: TGCAGCGCCTCGTGGACAGAGGGCACTGAAGCTTTCTTT
clone_size: few; j_call: TRBJ2-7; v_call: TRBV4-2; d_call: TRBD1; cdr3_aa: CASSQPAGTGSYEQYF; cdr3_nt: TGTGCCAGCAGCCAACCTGCCGGGACAGGCTCTTACGAGCAGTACTTC
clone_size: few; j_call: TRBJ1-5; v_call: TRBV6-1; d_call: .; cdr3_aa: CASRAGTGANQPQHF; cdr3_nt: TGTGCCAGCAGGGCAGGGACGGGCGCCAATCAGCCCCAGCATTTT
clone_size: .; j_call: TRBJ2-1; v_call: TRBV20-1; d_call: .; cdr3_aa: CSARRQEVGEQFF; cdr3_nt: TGCAGTGCTAGAAGACAGGAAGTCGGTGAGCAGTTCTTC